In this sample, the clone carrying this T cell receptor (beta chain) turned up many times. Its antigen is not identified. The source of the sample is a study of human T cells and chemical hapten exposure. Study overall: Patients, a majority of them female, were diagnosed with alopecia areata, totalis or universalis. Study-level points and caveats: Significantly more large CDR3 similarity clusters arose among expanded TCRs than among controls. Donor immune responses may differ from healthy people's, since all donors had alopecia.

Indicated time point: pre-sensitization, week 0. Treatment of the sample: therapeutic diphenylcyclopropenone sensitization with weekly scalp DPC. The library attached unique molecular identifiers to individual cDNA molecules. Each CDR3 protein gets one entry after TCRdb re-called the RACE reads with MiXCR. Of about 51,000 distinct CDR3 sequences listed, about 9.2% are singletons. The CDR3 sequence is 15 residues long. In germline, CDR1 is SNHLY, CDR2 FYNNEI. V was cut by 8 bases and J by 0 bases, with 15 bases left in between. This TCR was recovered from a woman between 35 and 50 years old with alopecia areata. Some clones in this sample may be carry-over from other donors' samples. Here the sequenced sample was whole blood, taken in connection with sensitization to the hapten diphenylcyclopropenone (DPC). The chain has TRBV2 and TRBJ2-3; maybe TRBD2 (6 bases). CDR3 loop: CASFQGLTSTDTQYF. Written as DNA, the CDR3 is TGTGCCAGCTTTCAGGGACTCACTAGCACAGATACGCAGTATTTT.